This T cell receptor (beta chain) came from a study of blood T cell repertoires in COVID-19. Study-level information: The origin of the acute and convalescent COVID-19 samples was the United States, Italy and Spain. Nucleic acid was either cDNA or gDNA, and it came from T cells, B-cell-depleted T cells, or PBMCs.

The table lists this clone with a few counts. In the original workflow: By means of reference gene primer amplification, nucleated cell counts were estimated. Data came from immunoSEQ multiplex PCR; TCRdb stores just in-frame clones and leaves some out. V and J calls and clone size are those listed in that table; D and trimming were worked out from the DNA. The sample holds approximately 270,000 clones, more than 75% seen once. The CDR3 loop spans 14 amino acids. The germline CDR1 and CDR2 sequences are MNHEY and SMNVEV (reference sequence). V dropped 6 bases and J dropped 8; count of bases not matched to a gene: 6.

The receptor was derived from a man aged 40-50 years with active or convalescent COVID-19. Sequencing was done on a sample of peripheral blood. The V call is TRBV27, the J call TRBJ1-6, with 8 bases that match TRBD1. In DNA, the CDR3 is TGTGCCAGCAGGGACAGGGCTATGGATTCACCCCTCCACTTT. This gives the protein CASRDRAMDSPLHF.